This T cell receptor beta chain derives from a study of cytomegalovirus exposure and HLA in healthy donors (TCRdb year 2017). In the study overall: An earlier analysis of roughly 570 of the donors reported 276 Gb of sequence data and around 100 million unique TCR beta sequences obtained from approximately 180 million T cells. A later genetic analysis used genome-wide SNP genotypes for about three fifths of the roughly 700 donors, treating that subset as a discovery cohort. Roughly 5 DR-DQ haplotypes were handled as single units for association and clustering, since linkage in the cohort was strong. A later analysis re-analyzed previously published TCR beta repertoires from roughly 600 donors and added high-resolution HLA genotyping to study TCR occurrence patterns. Of the approximately 400 genotyped donors, 75% to 85% were placed in the genetic ancestry cluster associated with self-reported Caucasian donors. The study used immunosequencing to profile the T cell repertoires of approximately 650 subjects and linked those repertoires to cytomegalovirus serostatus. The study aimed to test whether signatures of past pathogen exposure could be identified by cataloging public T cell receptors. To predict cytomegalovirus infection status, the study combined high-throughput TCR immunosequencing, statistical association of individual TCRs with disease status, and machine learning. An earlier analysis of 587 of the donors used high-throughput TCR beta sequencing to judge whether each TCR beta V gene segment behaved as functional or pseudogenic. Every repertoire in the discovery cohort had been generated on one and the same sequencing platform. On average, roughly 240,000 unique TCR beta nucleotide sequences were sequenced per donor among 398 genotyped donors of the cohort, with 15% to 20% of those sequences being non-productive. Both class I and class II loci were covered by HLA typing, at four-digit resolution. An early release covering roughly 640 HLA-typed donors comprised roughly 300 gigabases of sequencing data and around 86 million unique TCR sequences. Besides the first cohort of around 670 subjects, a separate validation cohort made up of about 120 different subjects was used. Donor age, sex, ethnicity and CMV serostatus were compiled together with the repertoire data. The number of donors typed differed by locus, with roughly 620-630 for A, B, C, DRB1 and DQB1, over 500 for DQA1, 600 to 610 for DPA1, and around 460 for DPB1. In the later analysis, no new phenotypic data were used to find candidate immune exposures; instead, reliance was placed on TCR beta sequences and their occurrence across donors.

The CDR3 spans 17 residues, from the cysteine through the phenylalanine. The retained sequence is limited to the CDR3, 51 bases, with the frame set at the first base. At the junction V is shortened by 1 base and J by 1 base; bases outside the gene matches: 4. CDR1 and CDR2 (SGHRS, YFSETQ) derive from the germline V gene. Receptor amplification or capture employed the immunoSEQ multiplex PCR assay. For the multiplex PCR, a mixture combining 60 forward primers for TCR Vbeta segments and 13 reverse primers for TCR Jbeta segments was used. The CDR3 region of rearranged TCR beta genes was amplified from genomic DNA with a multiplex PCR assay. The amplified TCR beta libraries were sequenced on the Illumina HiSeq System as 87-base-pair reads. Concerning the study's data processing: A later analysis counted about 80 million unique TCR beta chains across the 500 to 850 repertoires, and some 12 million of these chains were shared by at least two donors. Raw reads were error-corrected and collapsed into unique sequences with a nearest-neighbor algorithm that merged closely related sequences to remove PCR and sequencing errors. CDR3 sequences were aligned to IMGT reference sequences to assign V, D and J gene segments. For a sequence to be retained, a match of at least six nucleotides to both a V gene segment and a J gene segment was required. Rearrangements were classified as productive when the CDR3 lacked stop codons and remained in frame with V and J, and all other rearrangements were classified as non-productive. CDR3 was defined according to IMGT convention as the region running from the second conserved V-encoded cysteine to the conserved J-encoded phenylalanine. In an earlier analysis of just under 600 of the donors, sequences lacking an unambiguous match to a single V gene segment were excluded. An earlier analysis of 587 of the donors classified V segments as functional when productive rearrangements were above 56.7% and as segregating when the standard deviation between donors was above 5%. A statistical classification framework was built for diagnosing cytomegalovirus status from the catalog of TCR beta chain sequences. A later analysis assigned V and J genes by comparing TCR nucleotide sequences with IMGT/GENE-DB human TR gene sequences. In a later analysis, CDR3 sequences and most-parsimonious VDJ recombination scenarios were assigned using the TCRdist pipeline. In a later analysis, each TCR beta chain was defined by its CDR3 amino acid sequence together with its V-gene family, and reads without a unique V-gene family were excluded. As a way to deal with suspected cross-contamination and a sequencing artifact, a later analysis dropped roughly 620 nucleotide sequences that were highly shared and had low generation probability. In a later analysis, a clonal expansion index was calculated for each public chain from normalized within-repertoire ranks of inferred template counts. Generation probabilities in a later analysis came from a VDJ recombination model fitted to out-of-frame rearrangements, and those results were checked against IGoR. A later analysis scored TCR-TCR, TCR-HLA and TCR-CMV co-occurrence with hypergeometric tests, applying a repertoire-size bias correction to TCR pairs. To estimate false discovery rates, a later analysis permuted the HLA or CMV assignments 20 times. In a later analysis, co-occurring TCRs were grouped using DBSCAN, with TCRdist sequence similarity added in when clustering inside HLA-allele-positive subsets. Repertoires with fewer than 30,000 or more than 120,000 public chains were left out of co-occurrence clustering, as were several repertoires with anomalous nucleotide sharing. In its TCRdb copy, this immuneACCESS table keeps in-frame sequences only and misses some clones. Where compared with another copy, unresolved V genes explain less than half of these, and the others have no known cause. D and trimming were read from the DNA, whereas the V and J calls and clone size are those reported in that table. A total of about 120,000 clones appear in this sample, around a tenth of them only once. 2.5% to 3.5% of the sample is in the top ten clones.

Points on this clone: No cognate antigen has been identified for it. Base qualities are not recorded, but no much larger clone differs from it by a single base.

The cohort comprised some 700 healthy bone marrow donors. At the time of sampling, every cohort member was nominally healthy, though immune exposures that went unrecorded were likely present. The donor tested CMV seronegative and was one of the 352 seronegative cohort members. A peripheral blood sample was provided by each donor, and peripheral blood mononuclear cells were used for TCR beta sequencing. The Qiagen DNeasy Blood Extraction Kit was used to extract genomic DNA from the blood cell samples. Here is what the overall study found, with its caveats: The cohort was sequenced for TCR beta chains only, and without alpha or paired-chain data the features that could be detected were limited. Roughly uniform sequencing depth across donors was assumed in presence/absence analyses, although this assumption may not hold. In vitro tests confirmed that a few of the cytomegalovirus-associated TCR beta chains recognize cytomegalovirus antigens. A further reported finding was that TCR beta sequences accurately predicted the HLA-A and HLA-B alleles for most subjects in the first cohort. An earlier analysis of 587 of the donors showed that most TCR beta V segments appeared in productive rearrangements either about 87% or about 30% of the time, which broadly matched IMGT annotations. Because counts were too low, more than 15 rarely observed V segments, including chromosome 9 orphons, were excluded from the earlier analysis of several hundred of the donors. In a later analysis, about 16,000 TCR beta sequences were associated with specific HLA alleles at a false discovery rate of 0.05. In a later analysis, HLA-associated TCR beta chains showed more clonal expansion and lower generation probabilities than non-associated chains that were equally common. A later analysis found that TCR association rates varied across HLA loci, with DRB1 alleles showing the most associated TCRs and HLA-C alleles the fewest. In a later genetic analysis, fewer N-insertions in productive TCRs were reported among donors in an Asian-associated ancestry cluster than the roughly 700-donor mean. Some IMGT-functional V segments, including TRBV6-2 and TRBV6-3, could not be distinguished by the 87-base-pair reads and were therefore excluded. While some public TCRs were present in many individuals, most TCR sequences turned up only very rarely across donors. For the cohort, immune exposure information was limited to CMV serostatus. Correlated functional status among segregating V segments might reflect linkage disequilibrium, but an unknown experimental factor could not be ruled out. A cluster of highly shared sequence variants was judged likely to represent a technical artifact of the sequencing pipeline. According to a later analysis, parvovirus B19, influenza, CMV and Epstein-Barr virus appeared linked to several top co-occurrence clusters. Because HLA typing was missing for some donors at each locus, association tests included only the typed subset. The study gave a list of more than 150 TCR beta chains associated with cytomegalovirus. In both the original and validation cohorts, the classifier was reported to diagnose cytomegalovirus status with high specificity and sensitivity. It was suggested by the authors that the approach could potentially be generalized to other disease states and immunological phenotypes. A later analysis found that most CMV-associated TCR beta chains appeared HLA-restricted, with HLA associations seemingly driven largely by CMV exposure. When HLA alleles, especially DR and DQ, strongly co-occurred, TCR associations were difficult to assign to individual alleles. V-gene and J-gene trimming of TCR beta chains was associated with a missense DCLRE1C variant in a later genetic analysis, and the association was replicated in an independent cohort.

Sequenced sample: PBMCs. Rearrangement joined TRBV5-1 to TRBJ2-2; 10 bases in the junction line up with TRBD1. This TCR came from a man under 40 in good health and CMV-seronegative. The CDR3 has the sequence CASSLLGTGENTGELFF. The DNA reads as follows: TGCGCCAGCAGCTTGTTGGGGACAGGGGAGAACACCGGGGAGCTGTTTTTT.